Below are 15 T cell receptor beta chains sequenced from a single sample in a study of blood T cell repertoires in COVID-19. Sequencing used immunoSEQ multiplex PCR; TCRdb keeps in-frame clones, though not all of them. The sample carries about 89,000 clones, roughly 80% recorded once. Sequences were obtained from peripheral blood. These receptors all stem from a human donor in a cohort sampled during active COVID-19.

The chain combines TRBV28 with TRBJ2-5; TRBD1 matches at 7 bases. The CDR3 totals 12 residues. Trimming removed 5 bases from V and 4 bases from J; junction bases left unmatched: 1. CDR1 is MDHEN, CDR2 SYDVKM, per germline. Written as DNA, the CDR3 is TGTGCCAGCAGTGACAGGGTAGAGACCCAGTACTTC. Translation gives CASSDRVETQYF.

The rearrangement links TRBV10-3 to TRBJ2-7, with 8 bases matching TRBD1. The CDR3 spans 14 residues. Germline lookup yields CDR1 ENHRY and CDR2 SYGVKD. V was pared by 6 bases and J by 6 bases, with 10 bases of the junction left unmatched. CDR3 region: CAISGQGSSGEQYF. The CDR3 DNA reads as TGTGCCATCAGCGGACAGGGTAGTTCGGGCGAGCAGTACTTC.

This clone was seen only once. This chain joins TRBV5-1 and TRBJ2-7; 8 positions match TRBD2. V lost 0 bases and J lost 3; bases outside the gene matches: 14. The CDR3 length is 18 residues. Germline V CDR1 and CDR2: SGHRS, YFSETQ. The CDR3: CASSLVVTSARKDYEQYF. In DNA, the CDR3 is TGCGCCAGCAGCTTGGTGGTGACTAGCGCTAGAAAAGACTACGAGCAGTACTTC.

The chain has TRBV6-6 and TRBJ1-5; D is undetermined. The CDR3 sequence is 14 residues long. Trimming removed 2 bases at V and 7 bases at J, with 12 bases between. The V gene's germline CDR1 is MNHNY and CDR2 SVGAGI (reference sequence). CDR3 region: CASSYGAPEQPQHF. As DNA, the CDR3 is TGTGCCAGCAGTTACGGAGCCCCTGAACAGCCCCAGCATTTT.

In this sample, this clone turned up many times. The CDR3 nucleotides are TGTGCCAGCAGTTTAGGCTGGGGAGGTAATCAGCCCCAGCATTTT. It specifies CASSLGWGGNQPQHF. The chain is built from TRBV28 and TRBJ1-5; D is ambiguous. Germline CDR1 MDHEN, CDR2 SYDVKM. The V gene lost 2 bases and the J gene lost 4 bases, with 12 bases spanning the gap. This CDR3 is 15 amino acids long.

The chain couples TRBV29-1 to TRBJ2-7; D perhaps matches TRBD1 (6 bases). Trimming left V 6 bases short and J 6 bases short, with 18 bases between. This CDR3 comprises 13 residues. Germline loops: CDR1 SQVTM, CDR2 ANQGSEA. CDR3 nucleotides: TGCAGCGTGTGGGGGCAGGGAGTTAGCGAGCAGTACTTC. Its translation is CSVWGQGVSEQYF.

The gene calls are TRBV5-4 and TRBJ2-2; tentative D call: TRBD1 (6 bases). V gave up 2 bases and J gave up 4 bases, with 9 bases separating them. Per germline, CDR1 SGHNT and CDR2 YYREEE (reference sequence). This CDR3 spans 14 amino acids. The CDR3 DNA sequence: TGTGCCAGCAGCTTAGTAGGGGGCACCGGGGAGCTGTTTTTT. Encoded protein: CASSLVGGTGELFF.

This clone appeared once. The rearrangement joins TRBV5-4 to TRBJ2-1; 9 nucleotides match TRBD2. The CDR3 loop spans 15 amino acids. Trimming removed 5 bases from V and 6 bases from J; junction bases left unmatched: 9. CDR1 SGHNT and CDR2 YYREEE come from the germline V gene (reference sequence). CDR3 in DNA: TGTGCCAGCAGAAAAGTAGCGGGAGCGGGCAATGAGCAGTTCTTC. Its translation: CASRKVAGAGNEQFF.

The chain joins TRBV12-3 or TRBV12-4 to TRBJ1-3; D is unclear. The CDR3 runs to 13 residues. V lost 6 bases, J lost 5 bases, and 11 bases lay in between. CDR3 sequence reads: CASSPATRNTIYF. Here the CDR3 DNA reads TGTGCCAGCAGCCCCGCGACACGAAACACCATATATTTT.

This chain links TRBV4-3 with TRBJ2-3, with 7 bases aligning to TRBD1. Germline V gene sequence: CDR1 LGHNA, CDR2 YSLEER. The trim removed 1 base at V and 6 bases at J, leaving 7 bases unmatched. The CDR3 has 15 amino acids. The CDR3 region has the DNA TGCGCCAGCAGCCAAGCTCCGGGGACAGTTGATACGCAGTATTTT. It encodes CASSQAPGTVDTQYF.

J is TRBJ2-1 and V is TRBV28, with TRBD1 identical over 8 bases. CDR3 length: 16 residues. The V gene end was trimmed by 6 bases and the J gene end by 4 bases; junction bases not matched to a gene: 11. Germline V lookup: CDR1 MDHEN, CDR2 SYDVKM. CDR3 protein: CASSHLGTGGYNEQFF. The DNA for the CDR3 is TGTGCCAGCAGCCACCTAGGGACAGGTGGATACAATGAGCAGTTCTTC.

The chain couples TRBV11-2 to TRBJ2-7; 8 nucleotides align to TRBD1. V gave up 1 base and J gave up 2 bases; unmatched junction bases: 4. The CDR3 extends over 15 amino acids. The germline V gene has CDR1 SGHAT and CDR2 FQNNGV. CDR3 sequence (DNA): TGTGCCAGCAGCTTAGCCCCAGGGGGCCCCTACGAGCAGTACTTC. Amino acids: CASSLAPGGPYEQYF.

V gene TRBV15 combines with J gene TRBJ1-5; 10 nucleotides line up with TRBD1. V was clipped by 5 bases and J by 7 bases; unmatched bases: 8. The germline V gene encodes CDR1 LNHNV and CDR2 YYDKDF (reference sequence). The CDR3 contains 15 residues. The CDR3 region has the DNA TGTGCCACCAGCTTCTCGGGGACAGGGGTCCAGCCCCAGCATTTT. It codes for CATSFSGTGVQPQHF.

V is TRBV5-1 and J is TRBJ1-1; 10 bases map to TRBD1. The CDR3 loop spans 15 amino acids. Germline V gene data show CDR1 as SGHRS and CDR2 as YFSETQ. Trimming at V came to 3 bases and at J to 5 bases, leaving 7 bases not matched to a gene. The CDR3, as DNA: TGCGCCAGCAGCTCCACCGGGACAGGGGCGACTGAAGCTTTCTTT. Its protein is CASSSTGTGATEAFF.

The gene calls are TRBV7-9 and TRBJ2-2; possible D gene TRBD1, 6 bases. Germline CDR1 SEHNR, CDR2 FQNEAQ (reference sequence). Deletions cut 9 bases from V and 4 bases from J, with 15 bases between. CDR3 length: 14 residues. DNA of the CDR3: TGTGCCAGTAGTCCGAGACAGGCCACCGGGGAGCTGTTTTTT. Its translation: CASSPRQATGELFF.